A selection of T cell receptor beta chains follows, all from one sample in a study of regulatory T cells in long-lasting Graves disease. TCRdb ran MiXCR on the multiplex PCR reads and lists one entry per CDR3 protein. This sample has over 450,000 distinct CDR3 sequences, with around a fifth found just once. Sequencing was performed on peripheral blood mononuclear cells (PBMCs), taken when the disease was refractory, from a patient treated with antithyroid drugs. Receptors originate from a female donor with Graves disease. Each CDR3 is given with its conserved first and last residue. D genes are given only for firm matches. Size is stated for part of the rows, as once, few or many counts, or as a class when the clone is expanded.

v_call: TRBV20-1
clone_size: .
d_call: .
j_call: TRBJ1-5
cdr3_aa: CSARQVGASNQPQHF
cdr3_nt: TGCAGTGCTAGACAAGTGGGGGCCAGCAATCAGCCCCAGCATTTT

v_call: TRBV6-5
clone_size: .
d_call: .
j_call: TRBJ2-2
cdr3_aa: CASSYSQNTGELFF
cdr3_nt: TGTGCCAGCAGTTACTCGCAGAACACCGGGGAGCTGTTTTTT

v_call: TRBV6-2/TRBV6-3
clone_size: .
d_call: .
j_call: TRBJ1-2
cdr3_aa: CASSLRQFNGYTF
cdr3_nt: TGTGCCAGCAGTTTACGCCAGTTCAATGGCTACACCTTC

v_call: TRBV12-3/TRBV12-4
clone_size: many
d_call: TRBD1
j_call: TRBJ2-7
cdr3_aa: CASSLGQGAREQYF
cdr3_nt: TGTGCCAGCAGTTTAGGGCAGGGGGCGCGGGAGCAGTACTTC

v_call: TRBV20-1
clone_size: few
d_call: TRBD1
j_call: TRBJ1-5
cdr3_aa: CSAAGTEYSNQPQHF
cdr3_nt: TGCAGTGCTGCCGGGACAGAGTATAGCAATCAGCCCCAGCATTTT

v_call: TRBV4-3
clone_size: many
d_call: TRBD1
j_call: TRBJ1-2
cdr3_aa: CASSQDTRDSGYTF
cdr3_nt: TGCGCCAGCAGCCAAGATACCCGGGACAGTGGCTACACCTTC

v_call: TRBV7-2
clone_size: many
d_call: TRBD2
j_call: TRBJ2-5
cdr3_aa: CASSLAVLAGGRETQYF
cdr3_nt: TGTGCCAGCAGCTTAGCGGTTCTAGCGGGAGGGCGTGAGACCCAGTACTTC

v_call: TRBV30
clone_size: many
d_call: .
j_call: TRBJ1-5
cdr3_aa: CACRPSPAQPQHF
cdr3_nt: TGTGCCTGTAGGCCATCCCCAGCCCAGCCCCAGCATTTT

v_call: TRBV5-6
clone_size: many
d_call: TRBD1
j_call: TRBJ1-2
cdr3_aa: CASSFRGTDGYTF
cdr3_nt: TGTGCCAGCAGCTTCAGGGGGACGGATGGCTACACCTTC

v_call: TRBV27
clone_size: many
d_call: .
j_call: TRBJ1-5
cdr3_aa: CASSLQGVNQPQHF
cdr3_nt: TGTGCCAGCAGCCTACAGGGTGTGAATCAGCCCCAGCATTTT

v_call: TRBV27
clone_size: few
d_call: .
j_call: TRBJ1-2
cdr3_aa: CASSLGGGFDYGYTF
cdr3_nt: TGTGCCAGCAGCTTGGGGGGGGGGTTCGACTATGGCTACACCTTC

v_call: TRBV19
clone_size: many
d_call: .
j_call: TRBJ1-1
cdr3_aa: CASSWGGSSTEAFF
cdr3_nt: TGTGCCAGTAGTTGGGGAGGGTCGAGTACTGAAGCTTTCTTT

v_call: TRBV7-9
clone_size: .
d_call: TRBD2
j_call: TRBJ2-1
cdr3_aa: CASSLSRPGGLSSYNEQFF
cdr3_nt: TGTGCCAGCAGCTTAAGCCGCCCCGGGGGACTAAGCTCCTACAATGAGCAGTTCTTC

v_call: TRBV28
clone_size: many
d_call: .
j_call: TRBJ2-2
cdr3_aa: CASSLDSNTGELFF
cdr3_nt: TGTGCCAGCAGTTTAGACTCTAACACCGGGGAGCTGTTTTTT

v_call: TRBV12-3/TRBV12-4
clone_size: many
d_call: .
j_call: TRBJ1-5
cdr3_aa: CASTPGNQPQHF
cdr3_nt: TGTGCCAGTACCCCTGGGAATCAGCCCCAGCATTTT

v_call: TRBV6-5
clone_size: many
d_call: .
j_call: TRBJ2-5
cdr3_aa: CASSYAGTPGETQYF
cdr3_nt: TGTGCCAGCAGTTACGCAGGGACCCCTGGGGAGACCCAGTACTTC

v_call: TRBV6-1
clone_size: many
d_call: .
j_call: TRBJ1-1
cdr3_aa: CASSEAWTEAFF
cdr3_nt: TGTGCCAGCAGTGAAGCTTGGACTGAAGCTTTCTTT

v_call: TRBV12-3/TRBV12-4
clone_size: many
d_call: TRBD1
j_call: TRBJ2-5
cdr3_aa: CASSSPTGVQETQYF
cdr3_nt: TGTGCCAGCAGTTCTCCGACAGGGGTCCAAGAGACCCAGTACTTC

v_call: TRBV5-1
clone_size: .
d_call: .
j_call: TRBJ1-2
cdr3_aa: CASTDRSYGYTF
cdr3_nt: TGCGCCAGCACCGATCGCTCCTATGGCTACACCTTC

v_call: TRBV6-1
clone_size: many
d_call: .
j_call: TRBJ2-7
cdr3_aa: CASSPGVFYEQYF
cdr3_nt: TGTGCCAGCAGCCCAGGGGTTTTTTACGAGCAGTACTTC

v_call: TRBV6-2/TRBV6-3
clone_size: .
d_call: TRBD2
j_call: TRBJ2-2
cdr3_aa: CASRPLAGGPTGELFF
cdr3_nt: TGTGCCAGCAGACCCCTAGCGGGAGGGCCCACCGGGGAGCTGTTTTTT

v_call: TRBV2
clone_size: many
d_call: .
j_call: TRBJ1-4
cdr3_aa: CASRGGPNEKLFF
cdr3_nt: TGTGCCAGCAGGGGAGGGCCTAATGAAAAACTGTTTTTT